Below, one TCR beta chain is given with its context. Survey-level TCR beta sequencing used the immunoSEQ assay. Profiled with immunoSEQ multiplex PCR; TCRdb holds only in-frame clones, not every one. The sample shows about 68,000 clones, 93% of them seen only once. CDR3 length: 15 residues. V lost 2 bases, J lost 0 bases, and 11 bases lay in between. Looked up from germline, CDR1 is MNHEY and CDR2 is SVGAGI. The receptor's source is a man aged 35 to 55 with rheumatoid arthritis. The rearrangement links TRBV6-5 to TRBJ2-7, with D possibly called TRBD1 or TRBD2 (5 bases each). Material for sequencing was PBMCs. The CDR3 bases are TGTGCCAGCAGTTACGGGGACGGAAGCTCCTACGAGCAGTACTTC. Protein sequence: CASSYGDGSSYEQYF.